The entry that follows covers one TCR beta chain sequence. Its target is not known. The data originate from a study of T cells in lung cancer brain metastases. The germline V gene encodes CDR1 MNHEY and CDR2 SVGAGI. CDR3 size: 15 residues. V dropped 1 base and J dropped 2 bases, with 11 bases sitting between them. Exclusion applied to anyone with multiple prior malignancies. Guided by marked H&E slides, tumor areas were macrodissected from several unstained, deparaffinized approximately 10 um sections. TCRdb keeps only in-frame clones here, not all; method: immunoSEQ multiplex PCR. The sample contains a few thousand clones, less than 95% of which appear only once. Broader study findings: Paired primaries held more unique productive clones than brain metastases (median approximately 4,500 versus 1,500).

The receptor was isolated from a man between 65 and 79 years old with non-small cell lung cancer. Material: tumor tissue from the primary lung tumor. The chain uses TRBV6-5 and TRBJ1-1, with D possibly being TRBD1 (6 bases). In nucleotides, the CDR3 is TGTGCCAGCAGTTACTATAACAGGGCAAACACTGAAGCTTTCTTT. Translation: CASSYYNRANTEAFF.